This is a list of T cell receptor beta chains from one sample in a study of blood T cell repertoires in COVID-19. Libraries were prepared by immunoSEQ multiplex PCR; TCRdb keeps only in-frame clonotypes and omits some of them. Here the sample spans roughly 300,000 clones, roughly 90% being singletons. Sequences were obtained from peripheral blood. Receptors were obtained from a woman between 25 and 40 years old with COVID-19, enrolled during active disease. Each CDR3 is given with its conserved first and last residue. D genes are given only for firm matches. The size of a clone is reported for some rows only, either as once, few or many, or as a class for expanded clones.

CDR3 protein: CASSWPGSTEAFF; CDR3 DNA: TGCGCCAGCAGTTGGCCAGGCAGCACTGAAGCTTTCTTT; J gene: TRBJ1-1; D gene: .; clone size: few; V gene: TRBV10-2
CDR3 protein: CASSLSGRRTYNEQFF; CDR3 DNA: TGCGCCAGCAGCTTGAGCGGGAGGAGGACCTACAATGAGCAGTTCTTC; J gene: TRBJ2-1; D gene: TRBD2; clone size: few; V gene: TRBV5-1
CDR3 protein: CASSLKGLRFEQYF; CDR3 DNA: TGTGCCAGCAGTTTAAAGGGGCTGAGGTTCGAGCAGTACTTC; J gene: TRBJ2-7; D gene: .; clone size: .; V gene: TRBV28
CDR3 protein: CASSYNRGTYEQYF; CDR3 DNA: TGTGCCAGCAGTTACAACAGGGGAACCTACGAGCAGTACTTC; J gene: TRBJ2-7; D gene: TRBD1; clone size: .; V gene: TRBV6-5
CDR3 protein: CASSPLASGGTDTQYF; CDR3 DNA: TGTGCCAGCAGCCCACTAGCCTCGGGAGGCACAGATACGCAGTATTTT; J gene: TRBJ2-3; D gene: .; clone size: .; V gene: TRBV7-6
CDR3 protein: CAWGTSPNTQYF; CDR3 DNA: TGTGCCTGGGGGACTAGCCCGAATACGCAGTATTTT; J gene: TRBJ2-3; D gene: TRBD2; clone size: .; V gene: TRBV30
CDR3 protein: CASSPVWDRGPYEQYF; CDR3 DNA: TGTGCCAGCAGCCCCGTGTGGGACAGGGGGCCCTACGAGCAGTACTTC; J gene: TRBJ2-7; D gene: TRBD1; clone size: once; V gene: TRBV6-2/TRBV6-3
CDR3 protein: CASSVDEGGGQPQHF; CDR3 DNA: TGTGCCAGCAGCGTAGACGAGGGAGGTGGCCAGCCCCAGCATTTT; J gene: TRBJ1-5; D gene: .; clone size: .; V gene: TRBV9
CDR3 protein: CASSPLGRGGEAFF; CDR3 DNA: TGTGCCAGCAGCCCCCTCGGACGGGGAGGTGAAGCTTTCTTT; J gene: TRBJ1-1; D gene: .; clone size: .; V gene: TRBV3-1/TRBV3-2
CDR3 protein: CASSSGTSGIYNEQFF; CDR3 DNA: TGTGCCAGCAGCTCTGGGACTAGCGGGATCTACAATGAGCAGTTCTTC; J gene: TRBJ2-1; D gene: TRBD2; clone size: .; V gene: TRBV11-3
CDR3 protein: CASSLGLAGPRTDTQYF; CDR3 DNA: TGCGCCAGCAGCTTGGGACTAGCGGGCCCTCGCACAGATACGCAGTATTTT; J gene: TRBJ2-3; D gene: TRBD2; clone size: .; V gene: TRBV5-1
CDR3 protein: CASSGTSGRYNEQFF; CDR3 DNA: TGCGCCAGCAGCGGGACTAGCGGGAGGTACAATGAGCAGTTCTTC; J gene: TRBJ2-1; D gene: TRBD2; clone size: .; V gene: TRBV4-3
CDR3 protein: CASSLKGAMSSGANVLTF; CDR3 DNA: TGTGCCAGCAGCCTGAAGGGGGCCATGAGCTCTGGGGCCAACGTCCTGACTTTC; J gene: TRBJ2-6; D gene: TRBD1; clone size: once; V gene: TRBV3-1/TRBV3-2
CDR3 protein: CASSPWTGLGDTQYF; CDR3 DNA: TGTGCCAGCAGTCCGTGGACAGGGTTGGGAGATACGCAGTATTTT; J gene: TRBJ2-3; D gene: TRBD1; clone size: .; V gene: TRBV27
CDR3 protein: CASSIAWGTGVPYEQYF; CDR3 DNA: TGTGCCAGTAGTATAGCCTGGGGGACAGGGGTCCCCTACGAGCAGTACTTC; J gene: TRBJ2-7; D gene: TRBD1; clone size: .; V gene: TRBV19
CDR3 protein: CASSRAPGANVLTF; CDR3 DNA: TGTGCCAGCAGTAGAGCACCTGGGGCCAACGTCCTGACTTTC; J gene: TRBJ2-6; D gene: .; clone size: .; V gene: TRBV6-5
CDR3 protein: CASSPFREGNEQFF; CDR3 DNA: TGTGCCAGCTCCCCCTTTCGGGAGGGCAATGAGCAGTTCTTC; J gene: TRBJ2-1; D gene: TRBD2; clone size: .; V gene: TRBV18
CDR3 protein: CASSVDTRGREEKLFF; CDR3 DNA: TGTGCCAGCAGCGTCGATACCAGGGGGCGGGAGGAAAAACTGTTTTTT; J gene: TRBJ1-4; D gene: TRBD1; clone size: .; V gene: TRBV9
CDR3 protein: CASSIDPEALFF; CDR3 DNA: TGTGCCAGTAGTATAGACCCCGAAGCGCTGTTTTTT; J gene: TRBJ2-2; D gene: .; clone size: .; V gene: TRBV19
CDR3 protein: CASSQYGTGVGRRNEQFF; CDR3 DNA: TGTGCCAGCAGCCAATACGGGACAGGGGTAGGTAGGCGCAATGAGCAGTTCTTC; J gene: TRBJ2-1; D gene: TRBD1; clone size: .; V gene: TRBV14
CDR3 protein: CATRAWGQGANQPQHF; CDR3 DNA: TGTGCCACCAGAGCTTGGGGACAGGGGGCTAATCAGCCCCAGCATTTT; J gene: TRBJ1-5; D gene: TRBD1; clone size: .; V gene: TRBV15
CDR3 protein: CASSPGTSGSTLSSTDTQYF; CDR3 DNA: TGTGCCAGTAGTCCCGGGACTAGCGGGAGCACCTTATCGAGCACAGATACGCAGTATTTT; J gene: TRBJ2-3; D gene: TRBD2; clone size: .; V gene: TRBV19
CDR3 protein: CASSSRQQTQYF; CDR3 DNA: TGTGCCAGCAGCTCTAGGCAGCAGACCCAGTACTTC; J gene: TRBJ2-5; D gene: .; clone size: .; V gene: TRBV12-3/TRBV12-4
CDR3 protein: CASSRTGTNYGYTF; CDR3 DNA: TGTGCCAGCAGCCGGACAGGGACTAACTATGGCTACACCTTC; J gene: TRBJ1-2; D gene: TRBD1; clone size: .; V gene: TRBV7-2
CDR3 protein: CASSRSPSGGASSYEQYF; CDR3 DNA: TGTGCCAGCAGTCGCTCACCATCAGGGGGCGCGAGCTCCTACGAGCAGTACTTC; J gene: TRBJ2-7; D gene: TRBD1; clone size: once; V gene: TRBV6-2/TRBV6-3
CDR3 protein: CASRSLGNQPQHF; CDR3 DNA: TGTGCCAGCAGATCCCTCGGCAATCAGCCCCAGCATTTT; J gene: TRBJ1-5; D gene: .; clone size: .; V gene: TRBV12-3/TRBV12-4
CDR3 protein: CASSPWREEGNEQFF; CDR3 DNA: TGCGCCAGCAGCCCCTGGCGGGAGGAGGGCAATGAGCAGTTCTTC; J gene: TRBJ2-1; D gene: TRBD2; clone size: .; V gene: TRBV5-1
CDR3 protein: CASAAGNQPQHF; CDR3 DNA: TGTGCCAGCGCCGCGGGCAATCAGCCCCAGCATTTT; J gene: TRBJ1-5; D gene: .; clone size: few; V gene: TRBV2
CDR3 protein: CAISEGGSNQPQHF; CDR3 DNA: TGTGCCATCAGTGAGGGGGGGAGCAATCAGCCCCAGCATTTT; J gene: TRBJ1-5; D gene: .; clone size: .; V gene: TRBV10-3
CDR3 protein: CASSSILTGSNQPQHF; CDR3 DNA: TGTGCCAGCAGTTCAATACTCACCGGTAGCAATCAGCCCCAGCATTTT; J gene: TRBJ1-5; D gene: .; clone size: few; V gene: TRBV27
CDR3 protein: CASSLNGRAYEQYF; CDR3 DNA: TGTGCCAGCAGCTTGAACGGGAGGGCCTACGAGCAGTACTTC; J gene: TRBJ2-7; D gene: TRBD2; clone size: .; V gene: TRBV11-2
CDR3 protein: CAWSGRSGYNEQFF; CDR3 DNA: TGTGCCTGGAGTGGAAGGTCGGGTTACAATGAGCAGTTCTTC; J gene: TRBJ2-1; D gene: .; clone size: few; V gene: TRBV30
CDR3 protein: CASSLEYSSYEQYF; CDR3 DNA: TGCGCCAGCAGCTTGGAGTACAGCTCCTACGAGCAGTACTTC; J gene: TRBJ2-7; D gene: .; clone size: .; V gene: TRBV5-1
CDR3 protein: CASSLGTMNTEAFF; CDR3 DNA: TGTGCCAGCAGCTTGGGGACAATGAACACTGAAGCTTTCTTT; J gene: TRBJ1-1; D gene: .; clone size: .; V gene: TRBV5-4
CDR3 protein: CAMLAGGSDTQYF; CDR3 DNA: TGTGCCATGCTAGCGGGAGGATCAGATACGCAGTATTTT; J gene: TRBJ2-3; D gene: TRBD2; clone size: .; V gene: TRBV10-3
CDR3 protein: CASSHLGGKETQYF; CDR3 DNA: TGTGCCAGCAGTCACCTTGGGGGGAAAGAGACCCAGTACTTC; J gene: TRBJ2-5; D gene: .; clone size: .; V gene: TRBV6-2/TRBV6-3
CDR3 protein: CASSLLGGRAAGETQYF; CDR3 DNA: TGTGCCAGCAGCTTATTAGGGGGCCGAGCCGCGGGAGAGACCCAGTACTTC; J gene: TRBJ2-5; D gene: TRBD1; clone size: .; V gene: TRBV7-9
CDR3 protein: CASTPTGGALYEQYF; CDR3 DNA: TGCGCCAGCACCCCTACAGGGGGCGCTTTATACGAGCAGTACTTC; J gene: TRBJ2-7; D gene: TRBD1; clone size: once; V gene: TRBV10-2
CDR3 protein: CAWSVRPRGHTGELFF; CDR3 DNA: TGTGCCTGGAGTGTACGGCCGCGGGGTCACACCGGGGAGCTGTTTTTT; J gene: TRBJ2-2; D gene: .; clone size: .; V gene: TRBV30
CDR3 protein: CASRASGELGSPLHF; CDR3 DNA: TGTGCCAGCAGGGCCTCCGGGGAGTTAGGGTCACCCCTCCACTTT; J gene: TRBJ1-6; D gene: .; clone size: .; V gene: TRBV6-6
CDR3 protein: CAISDPPRRGTEAFF; CDR3 DNA: TGTGCCATCAGTGATCCCCCCCGGAGAGGCACTGAAGCTTTCTTT; J gene: TRBJ1-1; D gene: .; clone size: .; V gene: TRBV10-3
CDR3 protein: CASSEYGSGDYGYTF; CDR3 DNA: TGTGCCAGCAGTGAATATGGGTCAGGGGACTATGGCTACACCTTC; J gene: TRBJ1-2; D gene: .; clone size: .; V gene: TRBV25-1
CDR3 protein: CASGKGLAGNNEQFF; CDR3 DNA: TGTGCCAGCGGAAAGGGACTAGCGGGGAACAATGAGCAGTTCTTC; J gene: TRBJ2-1; D gene: TRBD2; clone size: .; V gene: TRBV6-6
CDR3 protein: CASSLDRGSNEKLFF; CDR3 DNA: TGTGCCAGCAGCTTGGATCGGGGTTCTAATGAAAAACTGTTTTTT; J gene: TRBJ1-4; D gene: .; clone size: .; V gene: TRBV5-4
CDR3 protein: CASSPFGQGYEQYF; CDR3 DNA: TGTGCCAGCAGTCCTTTCGGACAGGGGTACGAGCAGTACTTC; J gene: TRBJ2-7; D gene: TRBD1; clone size: once; V gene: TRBV28
CDR3 protein: CASSPVRGSVSNYGYTF; CDR3 DNA: TGTGCCAGCTCACCTGTCCGAGGGTCAGTGTCTAACTATGGCTACACCTTC; J gene: TRBJ1-2; D gene: .; clone size: .; V gene: TRBV18
CDR3 protein: CATSEAGTGGNQPQHF; CDR3 DNA: TGTGCCACCAGTGAGGCCGGGACAGGGGGCAATCAGCCCCAGCATTTT; J gene: TRBJ1-5; D gene: TRBD1; clone size: few; V gene: TRBV24-1
CDR3 protein: CASSQSYRRSWNTIYF; CDR3 DNA: TGTGCCAGCAGCCAGTCCTACAGAAGGTCCTGGAACACCATATATTTT; J gene: TRBJ1-3; D gene: .; clone size: .; V gene: TRBV4-2